This is a list of T cell receptor beta chains from one sample in a study of metastatic and nonmetastatic thyroid tumors. Via MiXCR, TCRdb re-called the PCR reads. The top ten hold about 37% of the sample, which has 6,000 or so clones, under 40% seen once. The sequenced sample consisted of adjacent normal tissue. The receptors were gathered from a male donor with papillary thyroid cancer or a benign thyroid nodule (not recorded which). Some clones in this sample may be carry-over from other donors' samples. The CDR3 runs from the conserved cysteine through the conserved F or W. The D gene is left open where the match is weak. Clone size is not always given. Where it is, it says once, few, many or a class for expanded clones.

-	TRBV12-3/TRBV12-4	TRBJ1-2	-	TGTGCCAGCAGTCCTCTCACAGGGTTGGATAATGGCTACACCTTC	CASSPLTGLDNGYTF
-	TRBV4-1	TRBJ1-5	-	TGCGCCAGCAGCCAAGTCCCAGGGAGCAATCAGCCCCAGCATTTT	CASSQVPGSNQPQHF
TRBD1	TRBV20-1	TRBJ1-2	-	TGCAGTGCCCCGAGACAGGGGATGAACTATGGCTACACCTTC	CSAPRQGMNYGYTF
TRBD2	TRBV20-1	TRBJ2-5	-	TGCAGTGCTGCTAGCGGGGAGACCCAGTACTTC	CSAASGETQYF
TRBD1	TRBV2	TRBJ1-2	-	TGTGCCAGCAGTGAAGCTGGGACAGGGGGCCGATCTAACTATGGCTACACCTTC	CASSEAGTGGRSNYGYTF
-	TRBV27	TRBJ1-2	-	TGTGCCAGCAGTTTCACTGGGGGCAGTGGCTACACCTTC	CASSFTGGSGYTF
-	TRBV11-2	TRBJ1-2	-	TGTGCCAGCAGCTTAGACCCCTTGAACTATGGCTACACCTTC	CASSLDPLNYGYTF
-	TRBV13	TRBJ1-3	many	TGTGCCAGCAGCTTAGAGGGCCAGTCAAATGTTGTTTTT	CASSLEGQSNVVF
-	TRBV12-3/TRBV12-4	TRBJ1-3	few	TGTGCCAGCAGTTTATTCGACAGCCAGCGATGGGGAAACACCATATATTTT	CASSLFDSQRWGNTIYF
-	TRBV28	TRBJ1-4	-	TGTGCCAGCAGTTTGGAGGTTGGGGCGGGTAATGAAAAACTGTTTTTT	CASSLEVGAGNEKLFF
-	TRBV2	TRBJ1-1	-	TGTGCCAGCAGCTGGGGAGCGAGCGGCACTGAAGCTTTCTTT	CASSWGASGTEAFF
TRBD1	TRBV6-1	TRBJ2-7	-	TGTGCCAGAACCGCTACACCGGGACAGGGAAAGTCCTACGAGCAGTACTTC	CARTATPGQGKSYEQYF
-	TRBV7-9	TRBJ1-2	-	TGTGCCAGCAGACCAGACGGGACTTATGGCTACACCTTC	CASRPDGTYGYTF